A selection of T cell receptor beta chains follows, all from one sample in a study of T cells after yellow fever vaccination. One entry per CDR3 protein results from TCRdb running MiXCR on the 5' RACE reads. The sample has about 140,000 distinct CDR3 sequences, about 6.9% seen once. Sequencing was performed on CD4+ T cells sorted from PBMCs, taken 10 days after the yellow fever booster vaccination. The receptors originated from a man aged 25-40 years who received the YFV17D yellow fever vaccine. Both conserved end residues are part of each CDR3. A D gene is named only where the DNA matches it firmly. The size entry gives once, few, many, or a class for an expanded clone.

J gene: TRBJ1-1; clone size: many; V gene: TRBV28; D gene: .; CDR3 protein: CASSFLGQAFF; CDR3 DNA: TGTGCCAGCAGTTTCTTGGGGCAAGCTTTCTTT
J gene: TRBJ2-1; clone size: many; V gene: TRBV20-1; D gene: .; CDR3 protein: CSARGARTEGRSLEQFF; CDR3 DNA: TGCAGTGCTAGGGGGGCAAGGACGGAGGGCCGGTCCCTTGAGCAGTTCTTC
J gene: TRBJ2-6; clone size: few; V gene: TRBV9; D gene: TRBD1; CDR3 protein: CASSAPLLRDRGRIGANVLTF; CDR3 DNA: TGTGCCAGCAGCGCCCCATTACTCCGGGACAGGGGGCGTATTGGGGCCAACGTCCTGACTTTC
J gene: TRBJ2-1; clone size: many; V gene: TRBV7-2; D gene: .; CDR3 protein: CASSPVTEQFF; CDR3 DNA: TGTGCCAGCAGCCCGGTTACGGAGCAGTTCTTC
J gene: TRBJ2-3; clone size: many; V gene: TRBV6-2/TRBV6-3; D gene: .; CDR3 protein: CASKVAGQNTDTQYF; CDR3 DNA: TGTGCCAGCAAAGTGGCGGGACAGAACACAGATACGCAGTATTTT
J gene: TRBJ2-7; clone size: many; V gene: TRBV16; D gene: .; CDR3 protein: CASSQSGGYEQYF; CDR3 DNA: TGTGCCAGCAGCCAATCCGGGGGCTACGAGCAGTACTTC
J gene: TRBJ1-1; clone size: many; V gene: TRBV20-1; D gene: .; CDR3 protein: CSARGPGREAFF; CDR3 DNA: TGCAGTGCTAGGGGGCCGGGACGTGAAGCTTTCTTT
J gene: TRBJ2-1; clone size: many; V gene: TRBV6-6; D gene: .; CDR3 protein: CASSLREFNEQFF; CDR3 DNA: TGTGCCAGCAGCCTCCGGGAATTCAATGAGCAGTTCTTC
J gene: TRBJ2-3; clone size: many; V gene: TRBV15; D gene: TRBD1; CDR3 protein: CATSRGIRGTGGADTQYF; CDR3 DNA: TGTGCCACCAGCAGAGGAATCCGAGGGACAGGGGGCGCAGATACGCAGTATTTT
J gene: TRBJ2-2; clone size: many; V gene: TRBV25-1; D gene: .; CDR3 protein: CASSEYARWATGELFF; CDR3 DNA: TGTGCCAGCAGTGAATACGCCCGGTGGGCCACCGGGGAGCTGTTTTTT
J gene: TRBJ2-3; clone size: many; V gene: TRBV6-4; D gene: .; CDR3 protein: CASRLRDSSGDTQYF; CDR3 DNA: TGTGCCAGCAGACTACGGGACTCCAGTGGTGATACGCAGTATTTT
J gene: TRBJ2-7; clone size: many; V gene: TRBV20-1; D gene: TRBD1; CDR3 protein: CMTGGYEQYF; CDR3 DNA: TGCATGACAGGGGGCTACGAGCAGTACTTC